These 29 T cell receptor beta chains were sequenced from one sample in a study of shared clonotypes between healthy human individuals. Libraries were prepared by immunoSEQ multiplex PCR; TCRdb keeps only in-frame clonotypes and omits some of them. Among millions of clones listed, approximately 90% were seen once. Sequencing used naive CD4+ T cells sorted from blood. The subset denotes: CD45RA+ positively selected. The origin of the receptors is a young man in good health.

With regard to this clone: Other DNA sequences in this sample translate to the same CDR3. The chain uses TRBV9 and TRBJ2-7, with a tentative D call TRBD1 (6 bases). The germline V gene encodes CDR1 SGDLS and CDR2 YYNGEE. The CDR3 runs 14 residues. The ends were cut back, 2 bases at V and 3 bases at J, with 12 bases in the middle. CDR3 residues: CASSVGQGIYEQYF. The CDR3, as DNA: TGTGCCAGCAGCGTCGGGCAGGGGATCTACGAGCAGTACTTC.

Note on this clone: The CDR3 end shows no conserved phenylalanine or tryptophan, and so a read error is likely. Because the CDR3's place on the DNA is in doubt, the DNA is left out and the CDR3 is given as listed by TCRdb. The rearrangement links TRBV2 to TRBJ2-3; the table's TRBD2 call for D was not verified on the DNA. The CDR3 region is 15 residues in length, termini included. The germline CDR1 and CDR2 sequences are SNHLY and FYNNEI. The CDR3 loop reads CASSASGLAVWGDWL.

This chain connects TRBV30 to TRBJ2-7, with TRBD1 identical over 8 bases. In germline, CDR1 is GTSNPN, CDR2 SVGIG (reference sequence). V was clipped by 1 base and J by 2 bases; unmatched bases: 7. The CDR3 is 15 residues long. CDR3 DNA sequence: TGTGCCTGGAGTGCAGGACAGGGAAGCCCCTACGAGCAGTACTTC. Amino acids: CAWSAGQGSPYEQYF.

The chain couples TRBV19 to TRBJ1-1; D remains ambiguous. Germline values: CDR1 LNHDA, CDR2 SQIVND (reference sequence). The germline V and J ends were trimmed by 6 bases and 5 bases, with 25 bases remaining between them. This CDR3 has 17 residues. CDR3 bases: TGTGCCAGTAGCATCCCATCGGCCCCTGCTGAAGGAACTGAAGCTTTCTTT. Amino acids: CASSIPSAPAEGTEAFF. Supplemented by reference TRBV19 and TRBJ1-1, the full variable domain reads DGGITQSPKYLFRKEGQNVTLSCEQNLNHDAMYWYRQDPGQGLRLIYYSQIVNDFQKGDIAEGYSVSREKKESFPLTVTSAQKNPTAFYLCASSIPSAPAEGTEAFFGQGTRLTVV.

The chain carries TRBV19 and TRBJ2-2; D not certain. Trimming pared 4 bases from V and 7 bases from J, leaving 10 bases between. This CDR3 comprises 13 residues. CDR1 LNHDA and CDR2 SQIVND come from the germline V gene (reference sequence). The CDR3 protein is CASSRNQLGELFF. DNA of the CDR3: TGTGCCAGTAGTAGGAACCAGCTCGGGGAGCTGTTTTTT.

V usage is TRBV5-4 and J usage is TRBJ1-4, with 7 nucleotides matching TRBD1. Trimming cost V 3 bases and J 5 bases; bases outside gene matches: 7. Germline V gene lookup returns CDR1 SGHNT and CDR2 YYREEE (reference sequence). The CDR3 has 15 residues. The CDR3 DNA is TGTGCCAGCAGCTCCCCAGGGGGAAAGAATGAAAAACTGTTTTTT. It translates to CASSSPGGKNEKLFF.

J is TRBJ2-7 and V is TRBV19, with D uncertain. Deletions cut 3 bases from V and 5 bases from J, with 14 bases between. Germline-derived CDR1 and CDR2 are LNHDA and SQIVND (reference sequence). The CDR3 has 14 amino acids. CDR3 coding DNA: TGTGCCAGTAGTATGGAAAATAGCCCCCACGAGCAGTACTTC. Its translation: CASSMENSPHEQYF.

This clone showed up just once. The chain combines TRBV29-1 with TRBJ1-1; 7 bases are a match to TRBD1. CDR1 and CDR2 (germline): SQVTM, ANQGSEA. V was pared by 4 bases and J by 1 base, with 3 bases of the junction left unmatched. The CDR3 is 13 residues long. CDR3 sequence: CSVGGQPNTEAFF. CDR3 sequence (DNA): TGCAGCGTTGGGGGACAGCCGAACACTGAAGCTTTCTTT.

V and J are TRBV2 and TRBJ2-2, with a weak D call TRBD2 (6 bases). The CDR3 sequence is 14 residues long. The V and J ends lost 3 bases and 5 bases respectively, with 10 bases between them. Germline V lookup: CDR1 SNHLY, CDR2 FYNNEI. The DNA of the CDR3 is TGTGCCAGCAGTGATATGGGGGGTACCGGGGAGCTGTTTTTT. This gives the protein CASSDMGGTGELFF.

This chain connects TRBV15 to TRBJ2-7; tentative D call: TRBD2 (5 bases). Germline V gene lookup returns CDR1 LNHNV and CDR2 YYDKDF (reference sequence). The length of the CDR3 is 14 residues. Trimming shortened V by 0 bases and J by 6 bases, and 12 bases separated the two germline ends. The CDR3 DNA reads as TGTGCCACCAGCAGAGATGGCGGGCCCTTCGAGCAGTACTTC. Translated: CATSRDGGPFEQYF. Together with reference TRBV15 and TRBJ2-7, the CDR3 gives the full variable domain: DAMVIQNPRYQVTQFGKPVTLSCSQTLNHNVMYWYQQKSSQAPKLLFHYYDKDFNNEADTPDNFQSRRPNTSFCFLDIRSPGLGDTAMYLCATSRDGGPFEQYFGPGTRLTVT.

The V gene is TRBV6-6, the J gene TRBJ1-1; TRBD1 is a possible D gene (6 bases). Trimming left V 2 bases short and J 1 base short, with 8 bases between. The CDR3 is made up of 14 amino acids. Germline V lookup: CDR1 MNHNY, CDR2 SVGAGI (reference sequence). The CDR3 coding sequence is TGTGCCAGCAGTTACCGACAGGAGAACACTGAAGCTTTCTTT. Its protein is CASSYRQENTEAFF.

This clone was observed once. The sample contains more than one DNA sequence encoding this CDR3. The rearrangement uses TRBV5-4 and TRBJ2-7; D call uncertain. Germline loops: CDR1 SGHNT, CDR2 YYREEE (reference sequence). Between the trimmed V and J ends, which lost 3 bases and 4 bases, there was a span of 5 bases. There are 11 residues in the CDR3. The CDR3 spells CASSSSYEQYF. The CDR3 nucleotides read TGTGCCAGCAGCTCTAGTTACGAGCAGTACTTC.

Details on this clone: The sample holds other DNA sequences that translate to the same CDR3. This chain uses TRBV6-5 with TRBJ1-2; D remains unclear. Trimming shortened V by 6 bases and J by 4 bases, and 9 bases separated the two germline ends. This CDR3 has 12 residues. Germline V CDR1 and CDR2: MNHEY, SVGAGI. CDR3 protein: CASSPGSYGYTF. CDR3 DNA sequence: TGTGCCAGCAGCCCCGGGTCCTATGGCTACACCTTC.

The genes are TRBV4-1 and TRBJ2-1; no clear D gene. Trimming shortened V by 2 bases and J by 4 bases, and 9 bases separated the two germline ends. The CDR3 runs 14 residues. CDR1 and CDR2 from the germline V gene are MGHRA and YSYEKL. The CDR3 DNA reads TGCGCCAGCAGCCAAAGCAGGTTGTACAATGAGCAGTTCTTC. This translates into CASSQSRLYNEQFF.

The chain carries TRBV9 and TRBJ2-3; no clear D gene. V was clipped by 0 bases and J by 8 bases, with 13 bases between them. Germline CDR1 SGDLS, CDR2 YYNGEE. CDR3 length: 14 residues. CDR3 amino acids: CASSVERQLGTQYF. CDR3 coding DNA: TGTGCCAGCAGCGTAGAACGGCAGTTGGGTACGCAGTATTTT.

With respect to this clone: Other DNA sequences within the sample encode an identical CDR3. The CDR3 DNA sequence: TGCAGCGTTGGACAGGGGGCCCACGAGCAGTACTTC. This sequence encodes CSVGQGAHEQYF. The chain employs TRBV29-1 and TRBJ2-7; 10 bases line up with TRBD1. Germline V gene data show CDR1 as SQVTM and CDR2 as ANQGSEA. V shed 4 bases and J 5 bases; nucleotides not matched to a gene: 2. CDR3 size: 12 residues.

The genes are TRBV12-2 and TRBJ1-2. TRBV12-2 is a pseudogene. This CDR3 contains 19 residues. Here the CDR3 reads CASRLCVEPPAGRGYGYTF. CDR3 in DNA: TGTGCAAGTCGCTTATGTGTCGAACCCCCGGCGGGGCGGGGGTATGGCTACACCTTC.

This clone was seen only a few times. The chain is built from TRBV19 and TRBJ1-5; TRBD1 agrees at 9 bases. The CDR3 sequence is 13 residues long. The germline CDR1 and CDR2 sequences are LNHDA and SQIVND (reference sequence). Trimming at V came to 4 bases and at J to 6 bases, leaving 1 base not matched to a gene. The CDR3 nucleotides are TGTGCCAGTAGTAGGGACAGGGTTCAGCCCCAGCATTTT. Residues: CASSRDRVQPQHF.

V gene TRBV10-3 combines with J gene TRBJ2-5, with 9 bases lining up with TRBD1. The J call may not be correct, given that the DNA end is closer to TRBJ2-7. The CDR3 spans 14 residues. Looked up from germline, CDR1 is ENHRY and CDR2 is SYGVKD. CDR3 region: CAISDDRGTYEQYF. The CDR3 region has the DNA TGTGCCATCAGTGACGACAGGGGGACCTACGAGCAGTACTTC.

The CDR3 sequence is CASSLRVGNTEAFF. The CDR3 DNA sequence: TGTGCCAGCAGTTTACGGGTCGGGAACACTGAAGCTTTCTTT. The rearrangement joins TRBV27 to TRBJ1-1; D remains ambiguous. The CDR3 is 14 residues long. Germline CDR1 and CDR2: MNHEY and SMNVEV (reference sequence). Trimming took off 2 bases at V and 1 base at J, with 8 bases between the two ends.

The chain joins TRBV6-6 to TRBJ1-2; possibly TRBD1 for D (5 bases). CDR3 length equals 13 residues. Germline loops: CDR1 MNHNY, CDR2 SVGAGI (reference sequence). The germline V and J ends were trimmed by 7 bases and 4 bases, with 13 bases remaining between them. CDR3 nucleotides: TGTGCCAGCATCCCAGGGCGGTTCTATGGCTACACCTTC. Translation gives CASIPGRFYGYTF.

V and J are TRBV5-5 and TRBJ2-3; no clear D gene. The germline CDR1 and CDR2 sequences are SGHKS and YYEKEE (reference sequence). CDR3 length: 12 residues. Trimming pared 5 bases from V and 8 bases from J, leaving 12 bases between. The CDR3 region is CASRPLEGTQYF. The CDR3 region has the DNA TGTGCCAGCAGGCCGCTAGAAGGTACGCAGTATTTT.

Comment on this clone: This same CDR3 is encoded by further DNA sequences in the sample. The chain carries TRBV2 and TRBJ2-5, with 7 positions matching TRBD2. This CDR3 is 13 amino acids long. Germline values: CDR1 SNHLY, CDR2 FYNNEI. The V and J ends lost 8 bases and 0 bases, in that order; junction bases with no gene match: 3. The CDR3 loop reads CASGGGYQETQYF. CDR3 DNA: TGTGCCAGCGGGGGGGGTTACCAAGAGACCCAGTACTTC.

This chain connects TRBV15 to TRBJ1-3; D gene unclear. CDR1 is LNHNV and CDR2 is YYDKDF in the germline V gene (reference sequence). The CDR3 runs 14 residues. V lost 7 bases and J lost 0, with 10 bases in between. The CDR3 nucleotides are TGTGCCACCACCGCACAAGCCTCTGGAAACACCATATATTTT. Its protein product is CATTAQASGNTIYF.

CDR3 coding DNA: TGCGCCAGCAGCGCCACAGCCCCCCCCTACGAGCAGTACTTC. This sequence encodes CASSATAPPYEQYF. The V call is TRBV5-1, the J call TRBJ2-7; D is uncertain. This CDR3 spans 14 amino acids. V was pared by 4 bases and J by 2 bases, with 13 bases between. CDR1 SGHRS and CDR2 YFSETQ come from the germline V gene.

V is TRBV5-1 and J is TRBJ2-2; D may be TRBD1 or TRBD2 (5 bases each). V lost 4 bases to trimming and J lost 4 bases, with 23 bases between them. CDR1 and CDR2 from the germline V gene are SGHRS and YFSETQ. This CDR3 has 18 residues. CDR3 loop: CASSKGPGTPTGTGELFF. CDR3 nucleotides: TGCGCCAGCAGCAAAGGCCCAGGGACCCCGACGGGCACCGGGGAGCTGTTTTTT.

This clone was recorded only once. J is TRBJ2-1 and V is TRBV18; D unresolved. This CDR3 is built from 13 residues. The germline V gene encodes CDR1 KGHSH and CDR2 LQKENI. The V end lost 1 base, the J end lost 9 bases, and 10 bases lay between the germline ends. The CDR3 region has the DNA TGTGCCAGCTCACCACTCAGGACCGGTGAGCAGTTCTTC. Amino acids: CASSPLRTGEQFF.

The CDR3 here is CASSRSLGTPFDTEAFF. The DNA of the CDR3 is TGTGCCAGCAGCCGTTCCCTCGGGACACCCTTTGACACTGAAGCTTTCTTT. The V and J genes are TRBV14 and TRBJ1-1, with TRBD1 as a possible D gene (6 bases). V was clipped by 4 bases and J by 3 bases, with 21 bases between them. CDR1 SGHDN and CDR2 FVKESK come from the germline V gene. The length of the CDR3 is 17 residues.

The chain joins TRBV7-2 to TRBJ2-5; 8 bases match TRBD1. The CDR3 totals 15 residues. V was pared by 2 bases and J by 4 bases, with 6 bases of the junction left unmatched. Germline CDR1 SGHTA, CDR2 FQGNSA. The CDR3 DNA sequence: TGTGCCAGCAGCTTACAGGGGGCGAGGTTAGAGACCCAGTACTTC. Translation: CASSLQGARLETQYF.